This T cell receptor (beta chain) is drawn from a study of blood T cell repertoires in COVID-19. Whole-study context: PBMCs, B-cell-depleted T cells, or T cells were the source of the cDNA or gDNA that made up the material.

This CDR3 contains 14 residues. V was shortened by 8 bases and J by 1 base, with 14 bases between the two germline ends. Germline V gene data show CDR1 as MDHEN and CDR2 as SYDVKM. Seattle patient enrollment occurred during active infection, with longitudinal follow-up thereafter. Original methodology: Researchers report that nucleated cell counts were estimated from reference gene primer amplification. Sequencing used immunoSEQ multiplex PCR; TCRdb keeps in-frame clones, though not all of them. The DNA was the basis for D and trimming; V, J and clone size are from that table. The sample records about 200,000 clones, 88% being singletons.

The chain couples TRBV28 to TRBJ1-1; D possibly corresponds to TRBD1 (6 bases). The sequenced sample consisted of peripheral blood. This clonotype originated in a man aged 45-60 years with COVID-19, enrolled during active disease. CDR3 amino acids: CASQGPSGNTEAFF. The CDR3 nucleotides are TGTGCCAGCCAGGGGCCAAGCGGGAACACTGAAGCTTTCTTT.